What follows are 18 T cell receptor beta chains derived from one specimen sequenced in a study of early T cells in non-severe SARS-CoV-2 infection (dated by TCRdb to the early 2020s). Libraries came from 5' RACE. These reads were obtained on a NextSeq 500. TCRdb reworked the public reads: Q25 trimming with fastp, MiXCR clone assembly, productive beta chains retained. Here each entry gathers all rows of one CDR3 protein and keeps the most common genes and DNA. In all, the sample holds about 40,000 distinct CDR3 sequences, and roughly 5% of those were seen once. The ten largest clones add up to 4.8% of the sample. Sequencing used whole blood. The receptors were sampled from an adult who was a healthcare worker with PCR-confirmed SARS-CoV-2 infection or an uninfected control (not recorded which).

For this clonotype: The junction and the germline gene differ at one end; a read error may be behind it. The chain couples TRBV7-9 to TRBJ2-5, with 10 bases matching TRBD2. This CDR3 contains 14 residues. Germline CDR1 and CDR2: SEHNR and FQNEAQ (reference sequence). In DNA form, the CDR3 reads TGTGTCAGCGCGCCTAGCGGGGGCCAAGAGACCCAGTACTTC. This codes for CVSAPSGGQETQYF.

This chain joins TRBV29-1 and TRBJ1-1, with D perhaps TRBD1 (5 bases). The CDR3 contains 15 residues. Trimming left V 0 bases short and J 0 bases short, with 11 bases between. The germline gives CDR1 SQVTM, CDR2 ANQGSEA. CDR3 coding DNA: TGCAGCGTTGAAGATCTCGGGGGGATGAACACTGAAGCTTTCTTT. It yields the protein CSVEDLGGMNTEAFF. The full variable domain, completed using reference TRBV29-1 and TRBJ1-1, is SAVISQKPSRDICQRGTSLTIQCQVDSQVTMMFWYRQQPGQSLTLIATANQGSEATYESGFVIDKFPISRPNLTFSTLTVSNMSPEDSSIYLCSVEDLGGMNTEAFFGQGTRLTVV.

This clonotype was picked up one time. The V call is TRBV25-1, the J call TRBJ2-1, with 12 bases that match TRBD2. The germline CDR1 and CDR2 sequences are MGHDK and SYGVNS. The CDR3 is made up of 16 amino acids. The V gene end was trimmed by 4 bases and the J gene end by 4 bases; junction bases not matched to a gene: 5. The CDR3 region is CASSAWTSGAYNEQFF. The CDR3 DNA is TGTGCCAGCAGTGCCTGGACTAGCGGGGCATACAATGAGCAGTTCTTC.

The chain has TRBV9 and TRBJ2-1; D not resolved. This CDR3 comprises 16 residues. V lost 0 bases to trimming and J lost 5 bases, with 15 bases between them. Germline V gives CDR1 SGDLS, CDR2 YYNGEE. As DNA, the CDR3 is TGTGCCAGCAGCGTAGAGGTGACACCAACTGACAATGAGCAGTTCTTC. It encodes CASSVEVTPTDNEQFF.

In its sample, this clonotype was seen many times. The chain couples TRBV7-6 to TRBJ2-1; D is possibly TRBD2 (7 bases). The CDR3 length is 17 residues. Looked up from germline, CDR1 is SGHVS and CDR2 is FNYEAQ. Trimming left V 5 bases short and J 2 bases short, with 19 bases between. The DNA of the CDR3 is TGTGCCAGCAGCCACGAATGGGGGGGGCGCCCCTACAATGAGCAGTTCTTC. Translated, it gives CASSHEWGGRPYNEQFF.

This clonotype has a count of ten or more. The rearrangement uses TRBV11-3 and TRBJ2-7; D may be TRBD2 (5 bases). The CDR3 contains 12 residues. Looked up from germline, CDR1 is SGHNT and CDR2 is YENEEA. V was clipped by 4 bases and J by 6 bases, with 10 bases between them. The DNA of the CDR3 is TGTGCCAGCAGCTCCGTGGGAGCCGAGCAGTACTTC. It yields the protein CASSSVGAEQYF. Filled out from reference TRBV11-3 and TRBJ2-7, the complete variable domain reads EAGVVQSPRYKIIEKKQPVAFWCNPISGHNTLYWYLQNLGQGPELLIRYENEEAVDDSQLPKDRFSAERLKGVDSTLKIQPAELGDSAVYLCASSSVGAEQYFGPGTRLTVT.

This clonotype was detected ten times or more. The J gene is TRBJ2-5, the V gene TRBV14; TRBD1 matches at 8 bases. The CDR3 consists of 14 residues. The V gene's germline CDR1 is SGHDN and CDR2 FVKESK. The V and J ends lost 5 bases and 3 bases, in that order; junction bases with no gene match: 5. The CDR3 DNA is TGTGCCAGCAGCTTGGGACAGGCGAAAGAGACCCAGTACTTC. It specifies CASSLGQAKETQYF.

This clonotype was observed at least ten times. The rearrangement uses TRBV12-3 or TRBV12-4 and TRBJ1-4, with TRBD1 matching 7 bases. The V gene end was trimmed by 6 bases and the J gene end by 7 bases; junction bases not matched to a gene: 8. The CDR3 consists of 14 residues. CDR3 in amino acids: CASSNRYRGEKLFF. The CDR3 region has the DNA TGTGCCAGCAGCAACAGATACAGGGGTGAAAAACTGTTTTTT.

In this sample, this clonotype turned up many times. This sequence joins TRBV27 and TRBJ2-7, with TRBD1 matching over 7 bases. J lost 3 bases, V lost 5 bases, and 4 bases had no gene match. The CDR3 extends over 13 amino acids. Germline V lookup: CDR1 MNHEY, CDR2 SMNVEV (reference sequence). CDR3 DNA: TGTGCCAGCAGTACGGGACAGTTCTACGAGCAGTACTTC. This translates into CASSTGQFYEQYF.

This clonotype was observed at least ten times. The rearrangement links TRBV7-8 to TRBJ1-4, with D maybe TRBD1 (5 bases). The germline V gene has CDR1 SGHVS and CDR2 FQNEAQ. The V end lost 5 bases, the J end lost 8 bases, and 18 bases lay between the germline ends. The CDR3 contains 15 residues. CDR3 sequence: CASSPHRPPSEKLFF. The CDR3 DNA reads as TGTGCCAGCAGCCCCCACAGGCCACCTTCGGAAAAACTGTTTTTT.

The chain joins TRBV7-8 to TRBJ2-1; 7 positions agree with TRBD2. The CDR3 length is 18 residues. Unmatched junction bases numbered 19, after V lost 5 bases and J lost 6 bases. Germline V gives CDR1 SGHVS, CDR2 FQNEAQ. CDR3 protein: CASSPWKGGLVSPNEQFF. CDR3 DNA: TGTGCCAGCAGCCCCTGGAAGGGAGGACTAGTTTCACCCAATGAGCAGTTCTTC.

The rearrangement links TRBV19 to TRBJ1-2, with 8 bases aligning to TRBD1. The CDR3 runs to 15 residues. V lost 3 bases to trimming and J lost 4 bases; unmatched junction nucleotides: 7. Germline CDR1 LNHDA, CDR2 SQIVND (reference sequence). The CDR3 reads CASSMFSDRAYGYTF. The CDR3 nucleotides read TGTGCCAGTAGTATGTTTTCGGACAGGGCCTATGGCTACACCTTC.

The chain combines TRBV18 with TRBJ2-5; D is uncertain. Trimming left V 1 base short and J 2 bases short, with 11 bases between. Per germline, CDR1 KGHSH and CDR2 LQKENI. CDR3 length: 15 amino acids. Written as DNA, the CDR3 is TGTGCCAGCTCACCACGAGGAGCGACTCAAGAGACCCAGTACTTC. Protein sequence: CASSPRGATQETQYF.

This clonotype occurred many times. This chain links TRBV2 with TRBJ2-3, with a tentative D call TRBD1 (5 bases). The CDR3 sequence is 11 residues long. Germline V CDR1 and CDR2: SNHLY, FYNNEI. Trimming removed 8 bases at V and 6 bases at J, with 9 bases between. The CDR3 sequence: CASPGSDTQYF. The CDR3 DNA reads TGTGCCAGCCCAGGGTCGGATACGCAGTATTTT.

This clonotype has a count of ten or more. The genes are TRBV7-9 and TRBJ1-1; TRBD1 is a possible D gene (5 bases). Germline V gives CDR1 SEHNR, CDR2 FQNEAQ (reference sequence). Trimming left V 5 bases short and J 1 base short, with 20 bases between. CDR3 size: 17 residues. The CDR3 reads CASSPRWGTLTNTEAFF. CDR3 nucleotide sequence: TGTGCCAGCAGCCCGCGTTGGGGGACTCTGACGAACACTGAAGCTTTCTTT.

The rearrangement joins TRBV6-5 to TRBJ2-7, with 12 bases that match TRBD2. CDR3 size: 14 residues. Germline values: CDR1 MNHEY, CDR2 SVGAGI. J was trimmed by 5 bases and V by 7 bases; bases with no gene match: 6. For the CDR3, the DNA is TGTGCCAGCACCCGACTAGCGGGGGCCCACGAGCAGTACTTC. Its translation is CASTRLAGAHEQYF.

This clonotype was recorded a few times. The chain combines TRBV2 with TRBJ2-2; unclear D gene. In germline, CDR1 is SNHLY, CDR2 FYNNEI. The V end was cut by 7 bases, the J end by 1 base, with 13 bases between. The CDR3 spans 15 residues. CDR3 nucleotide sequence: TGTGCCAGCAAGTCGGGCGCGGTGAACACCGGGGAGCTGTTTTTT. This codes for CASKSGAVNTGELFF.

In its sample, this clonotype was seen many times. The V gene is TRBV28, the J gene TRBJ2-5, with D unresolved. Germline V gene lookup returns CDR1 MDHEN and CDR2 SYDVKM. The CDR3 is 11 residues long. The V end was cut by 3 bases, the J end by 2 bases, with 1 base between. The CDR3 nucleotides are TGTGCCAGCAGTTTGCAAGAGACCCAGTACTTC. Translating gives CASSLQETQYF.